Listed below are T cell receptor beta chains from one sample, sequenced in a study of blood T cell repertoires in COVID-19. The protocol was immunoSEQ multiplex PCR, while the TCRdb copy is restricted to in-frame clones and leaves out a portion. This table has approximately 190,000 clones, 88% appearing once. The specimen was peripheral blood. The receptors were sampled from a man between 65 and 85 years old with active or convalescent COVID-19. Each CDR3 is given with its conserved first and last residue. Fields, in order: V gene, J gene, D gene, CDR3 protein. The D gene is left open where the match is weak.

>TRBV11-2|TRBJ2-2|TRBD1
CASSPGQRDTGELFF
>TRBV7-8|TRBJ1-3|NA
CASSFGGSGSGNTIYF
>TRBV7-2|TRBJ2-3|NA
CASSLGAGGTDTQYF
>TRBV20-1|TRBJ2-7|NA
CSASSLEQYF
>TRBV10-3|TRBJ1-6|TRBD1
CAISESTGQNSPLHF
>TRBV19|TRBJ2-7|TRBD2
CASSIRRSVGTSGRIYEQYF
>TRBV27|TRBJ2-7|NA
CASSLSGVGGYEQYF
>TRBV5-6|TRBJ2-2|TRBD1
CASSYGTGVTGELFF
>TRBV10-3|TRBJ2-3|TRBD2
CAISRTSGGIADTQYF
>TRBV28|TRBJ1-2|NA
CASYAGYYGYTF
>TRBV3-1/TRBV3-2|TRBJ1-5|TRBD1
CASSLGTGNSNQPQHF
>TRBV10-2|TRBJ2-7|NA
CASSGHPGRESSYEQYF
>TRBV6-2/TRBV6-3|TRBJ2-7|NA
CASSYGQNTKQYF
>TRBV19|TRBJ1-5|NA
CASNPTHSAGRWVVPQHF
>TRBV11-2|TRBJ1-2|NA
CASSSLRIGAHGTNYGYTF
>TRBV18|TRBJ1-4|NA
CASSPSSPTNEKLFF
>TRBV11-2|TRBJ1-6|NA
CASRGEGNSPLHF
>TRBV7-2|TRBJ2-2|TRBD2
CASSLLGRVAGELFF
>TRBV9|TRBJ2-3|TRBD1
CASSPGQSGTDTQYF
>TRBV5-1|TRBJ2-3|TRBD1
CASTRWGQRYTDTQYF
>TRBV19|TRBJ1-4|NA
CASSSDRTTNEKLFF
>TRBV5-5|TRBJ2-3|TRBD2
CASSLAGSGGDTQYF
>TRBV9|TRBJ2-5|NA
CASSLSVEETQYF
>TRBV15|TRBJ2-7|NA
CATSRDQGRVSEQYF
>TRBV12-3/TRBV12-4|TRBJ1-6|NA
CASSLGGNSPLHF
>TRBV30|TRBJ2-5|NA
CAWSPRGGGRETQYF
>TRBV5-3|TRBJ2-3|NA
CARSFSRQGPTGNSVDTQYF
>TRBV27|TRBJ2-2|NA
CASSFRNTGELFF
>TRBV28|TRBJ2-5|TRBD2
CASSHRGGGETQYF